The present entry profiles one T cell receptor beta chain with its context. The target of this receptor is not known. The input lacks base qualities; no much larger clone sits a single base away. This same CDR3 is encoded by further DNA sequences in the sample. Genomic DNA was isolated from the sorted cells so that the TCRbeta CDR3 region could be sequenced. The immunoSEQ Assay was used for sequencing of TCRbeta CDR3 regions. The clones in this table, taken by TCRdb from immuneACCESS, are in-frame only. Not every clone is retained; where verified, under half of the shortfall comes from an unresolved V gene, and the cause of the rest is unknown. Here the sample has about 92,000 clones; about 91% occur a single time. Jointly, the top ten make up roughly 0.31% of the sample. This entry comes from a study of OX40 agonist ivuxolimab in advanced cancers. For the study in its entirety: Ivuxolimab was a fully human IgG2 agonistic monoclonal antibody targeting the costimulatory receptor OX40 (CD134). A male proportion of approximately 83% and a mean age of 60 years, ranging from 23 to 79, were recorded for the dose-escalation cohort. Intravenous ivuxolimab was administered to patients every 2 weeks at six dose levels: 0.01, 0.1, 0.3, 1.5, 3 and 10 mg/kg. Partial responses occurred in three dose-escalation patients: two with cutaneous melanoma and one with hepatocellular carcinoma. Patients were allowed to have had prior anti-PD-1, anti-PD-L1 or anti-CTLA-4 therapy, and approximately 40% of the dose-escalation patients had been treated with checkpoint inhibitors. The paper describes the monotherapy dose-escalation part (N = 52 patients) of the phase I trial of ivuxolimab. Of the 50 to 55 dose-escalation patients, hepatocellular carcinoma was present in roughly 19, melanoma in roughly 15, renal cell carcinoma in 9 and head and neck cancer in 9. Peripheral TCRbeta sequencing aimed to test whether ivuxolimab altered TCR sequence diversity and caused clonal T-cell expansion.

Results the study describes overall, beyond this receptor: After ivuxolimab, CD8+ T cells had more expanded clones than CD4+ T cells on average. Which antigens the clonally expanded peripheral T cells were specific for was not determined. At doses of 0.1 to 3.0 mg/kg, clonal expansion of both CD4+ and CD8+ T cells in blood was seen between baseline and week 6. In the 0.1-3.0 mg/kg groups, partial responders were among the patients with the lowest normalized peripheral clonal expansion, particularly in CD8+ T cells. Low levels of normalized T-cell clonal expansion were also seen in some patients who did not respond.

The trial excluded patients who had a history of autoimmune disease or who were on systemic immunosuppression. Peripheral blood for TCR sequencing was collected from all dose cohorts at baseline, on cycle 4 day 1, and on cycle 7 day 1. The samples were taken from a phase I, first-in-human, multicenter, open-label dose-escalation trial of ivuxolimab. The trial enrolled adults with locally advanced or metastatic head and neck squamous cell, hepatocellular, melanoma or renal cell carcinoma. Before TCR sequencing, CD4+ T cells and CD8+ T cells were sorted from peripheral blood as separate populations. From the cysteine through the phenylalanine, the CDR3 covers 13 amino acids. The DNA shown is the 39-base CDR3, in frame from base 1. V is clipped by 2 bases and J by 2 bases, and the sequence between their germline boundaries is 3 bases long. CDR1 and CDR2 were assigned from the germline V gene as SGHTA and FQGNSA.

The chain uses TRBV7-2 and TRBJ2-2; the D gene identity is not certain. The sequences come from CD4+ or CD8+ T cells sorted from blood, collected in a trial of the OX40 agonist ivuxolimab. The source of this sequence is an adult with an advanced solid tumor such as melanoma, head and neck, liver or kidney cancer. The CDR3 protein sequence reads: CASSLTNTGELFF. The base sequence is TGTGCCAGCAGCTTAACAAACACCGGGGAGCTGTTTTTT.